This T cell receptor (beta chain) is drawn from a study of blood T cell repertoires in COVID-19. At the level of the study: Acute and convalescent COVID-19 samples came from the United States, Italy and Spain.

This clone was seen a single time. Source study methods: Amplification with reference gene primers provided the estimates of nucleated cell counts. The table came from immunoSEQ multiplex PCR; TCRdb's copy has only in-frame clones and leaves some out. That table furnishes V, J and clone size, whereas the DNA furnished D and trimming. The sample holds around 70,000 clones, less than 95% seen once. Germline V gene data show CDR1 as SNHLY and CDR2 as FYNNEI. With 2 bases removed from V and 7 bases from J, the gap between germline ends came to 11 bases. The CDR3 is 14 amino acids. The rearrangement joins TRBV2 to TRBJ1-4; D is ambiguous. The TCR comes from a woman in her fifties or sixties with active COVID-19. Sequencing used peripheral blood. The CDR3 sequence is CASSESQVGEKLFF. DNA for the CDR3: TGTGCCAGCAGTGAATCCCAAGTCGGTGAAAAACTGTTTTTT.